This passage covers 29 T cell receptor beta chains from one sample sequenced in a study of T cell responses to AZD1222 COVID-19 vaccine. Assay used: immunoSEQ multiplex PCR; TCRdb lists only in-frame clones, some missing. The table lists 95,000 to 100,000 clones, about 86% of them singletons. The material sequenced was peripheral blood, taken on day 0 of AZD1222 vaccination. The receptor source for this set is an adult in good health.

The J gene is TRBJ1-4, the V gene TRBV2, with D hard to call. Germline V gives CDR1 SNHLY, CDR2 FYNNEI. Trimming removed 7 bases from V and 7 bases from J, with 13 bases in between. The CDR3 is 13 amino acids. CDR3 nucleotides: TGTGCCAGCACCCTCGGTTTGGCTGAAAAACTGTTTTTT. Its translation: CASTLGLAEKLFF.

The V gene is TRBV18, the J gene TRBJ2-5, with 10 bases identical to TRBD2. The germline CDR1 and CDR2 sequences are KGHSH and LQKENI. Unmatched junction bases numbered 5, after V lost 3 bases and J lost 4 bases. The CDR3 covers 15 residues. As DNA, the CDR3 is TGTGCCAGCTCACCTGCTAGCGGGAGAGGAGAGACCCAGTACTTC. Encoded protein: CASSPASGRGETQYF.

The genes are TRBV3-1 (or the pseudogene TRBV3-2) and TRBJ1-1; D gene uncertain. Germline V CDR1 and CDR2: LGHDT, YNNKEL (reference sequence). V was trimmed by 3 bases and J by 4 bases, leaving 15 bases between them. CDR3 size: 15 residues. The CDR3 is CASSQREGLGTEAFF. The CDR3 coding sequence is TGTGCCAGCAGCCAGAGGGAAGGGTTGGGCACTGAAGCTTTCTTT.

The CDR3 DNA is TGTGCCAGCAGCTTAGGGCGTCAAGAGACCCAGTACTTC. Its translation is CASSLGRQETQYF. V gene TRBV11-2 combines with J gene TRBJ2-5; D is uncertain. The CDR3 extends over 13 amino acids. Trimming stripped 1 base from V and 2 bases from J, with 5 bases between. Per the germline V gene, CDR1 is SGHAT and CDR2 is FQNNGV.

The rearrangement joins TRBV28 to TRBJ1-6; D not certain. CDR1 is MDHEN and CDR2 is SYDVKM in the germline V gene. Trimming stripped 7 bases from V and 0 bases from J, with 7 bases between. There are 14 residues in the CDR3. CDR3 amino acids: CASKWSSYNSPLHF. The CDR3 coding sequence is TGTGCCAGCAAATGGAGCTCCTATAATTCACCCCTCCACTTT.

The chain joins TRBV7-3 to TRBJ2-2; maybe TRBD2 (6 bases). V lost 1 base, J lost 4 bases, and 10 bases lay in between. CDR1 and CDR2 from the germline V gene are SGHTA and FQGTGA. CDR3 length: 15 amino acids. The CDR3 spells CASSLNRGITGELFF. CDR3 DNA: TGTGCCAGCAGCTTAAACCGCGGGATCACCGGGGAGCTGTTTTTT.

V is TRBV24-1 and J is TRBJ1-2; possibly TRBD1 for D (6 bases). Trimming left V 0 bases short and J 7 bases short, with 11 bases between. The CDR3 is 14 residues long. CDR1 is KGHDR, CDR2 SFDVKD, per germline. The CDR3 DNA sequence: TGTGCCACCAGTGATTTGCCAGGGGAGACTGGCTACACCTTC. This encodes CATSDLPGETGYTF.

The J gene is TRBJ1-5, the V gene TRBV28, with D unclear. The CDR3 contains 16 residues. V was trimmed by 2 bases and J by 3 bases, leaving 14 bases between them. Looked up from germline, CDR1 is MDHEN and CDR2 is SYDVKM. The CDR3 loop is CASSLGNGRVNQPQHF. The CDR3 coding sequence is TGTGCCAGCAGTTTAGGCAATGGACGGGTCAATCAGCCCCAGCATTTT.

The CDR3 nucleotides are TGTGCCAGCAGCCCCGGGACCCCCAGGGGGAACACTGAAGCTTTCTTT. It encodes CASSPGTPRGNTEAFF. The chain joins TRBV11-2 to TRBJ1-1; D is perhaps TRBD1 (6 bases). The CDR3 runs 16 residues. Germline V gene data show CDR1 as SGHAT and CDR2 as FQNNGV. Trimming removed 5 bases from V and 1 base from J, with 17 bases in between.

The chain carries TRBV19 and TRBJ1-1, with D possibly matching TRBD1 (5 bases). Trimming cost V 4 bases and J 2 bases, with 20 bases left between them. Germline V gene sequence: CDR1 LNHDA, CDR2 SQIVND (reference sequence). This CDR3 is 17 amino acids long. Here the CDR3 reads CASSTPGAARGNTEAFF. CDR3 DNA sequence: TGTGCCAGTAGTACCCCTGGGGCAGCCCGAGGTAACACTGAAGCTTTCTTT.

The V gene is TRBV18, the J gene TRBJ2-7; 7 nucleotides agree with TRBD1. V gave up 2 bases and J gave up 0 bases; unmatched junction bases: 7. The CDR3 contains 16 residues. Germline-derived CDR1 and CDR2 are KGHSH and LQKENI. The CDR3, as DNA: TGTGCCAGCTCACCAGGGACGGGACAGAGCTCCTACGAGCAGTACTTC. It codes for CASSPGTGQSSYEQYF.

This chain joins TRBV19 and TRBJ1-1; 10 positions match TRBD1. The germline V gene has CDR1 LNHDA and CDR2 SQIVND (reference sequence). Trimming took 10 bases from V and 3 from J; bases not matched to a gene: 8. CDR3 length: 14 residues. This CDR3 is CATTDRGLDTEAFF. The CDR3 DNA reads TGTGCCACCACAGACAGGGGGCTCGACACTGAAGCTTTCTTT.

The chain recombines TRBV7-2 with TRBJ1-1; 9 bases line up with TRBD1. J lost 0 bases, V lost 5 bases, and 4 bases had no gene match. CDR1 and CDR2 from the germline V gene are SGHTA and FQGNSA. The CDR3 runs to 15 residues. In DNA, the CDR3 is TGTGCCAGCAGCCCAGGGACAGGGATGAACACTGAAGCTTTCTTT. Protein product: CASSPGTGMNTEAFF. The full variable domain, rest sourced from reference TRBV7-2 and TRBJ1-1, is GAGVSQSPSNKVTEKGKDVELRCDPISGHTALYWYRQSLGQGLEFLIYFQGNSAPDKSGLPSDRFSAERTGGSVSTLTIQRTQQEDSAVYLCASSPGTGMNTEAFFGQGTRLTVV.

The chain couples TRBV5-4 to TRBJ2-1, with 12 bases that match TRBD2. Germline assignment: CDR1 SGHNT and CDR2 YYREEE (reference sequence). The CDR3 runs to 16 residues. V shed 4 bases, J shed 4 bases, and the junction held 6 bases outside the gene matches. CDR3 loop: CASSGLAGGPYNEQFF. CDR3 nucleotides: TGTGCCAGCAGCGGTCTAGCGGGAGGGCCTTACAATGAGCAGTTCTTC.

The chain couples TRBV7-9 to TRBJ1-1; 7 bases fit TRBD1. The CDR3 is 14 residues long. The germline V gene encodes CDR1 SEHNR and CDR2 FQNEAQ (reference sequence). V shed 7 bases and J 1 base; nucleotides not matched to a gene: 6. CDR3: CASTFRTGNTEAFF. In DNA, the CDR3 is TGTGCCAGCACCTTTAGGACAGGGAACACTGAAGCTTTCTTT.

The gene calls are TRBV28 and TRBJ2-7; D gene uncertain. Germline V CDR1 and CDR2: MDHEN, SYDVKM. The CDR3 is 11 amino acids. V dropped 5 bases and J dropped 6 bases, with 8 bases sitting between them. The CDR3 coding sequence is TGTGCCAGCAGTCTTAGTCTCGAGCAGTACTTC. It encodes CASSLSLEQYF.

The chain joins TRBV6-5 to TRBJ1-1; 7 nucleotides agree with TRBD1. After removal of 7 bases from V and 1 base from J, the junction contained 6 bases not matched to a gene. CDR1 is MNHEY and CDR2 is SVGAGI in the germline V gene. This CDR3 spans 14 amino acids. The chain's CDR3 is CASKRDSWNTEAFF. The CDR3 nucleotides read TGTGCCAGCAAAAGGGACAGCTGGAACACTGAAGCTTTCTTT.

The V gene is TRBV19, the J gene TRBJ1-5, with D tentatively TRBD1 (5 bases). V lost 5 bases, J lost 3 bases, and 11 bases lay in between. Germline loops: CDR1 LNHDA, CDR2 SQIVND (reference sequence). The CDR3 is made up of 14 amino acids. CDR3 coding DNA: TGTGCCAGTAGTGTCGACAGTTTCAATCAGCCCCAGCATTTT. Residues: CASSVDSFNQPQHF.

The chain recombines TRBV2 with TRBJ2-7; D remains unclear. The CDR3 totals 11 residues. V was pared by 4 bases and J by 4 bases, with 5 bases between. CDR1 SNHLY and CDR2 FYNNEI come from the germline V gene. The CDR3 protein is CASSVRYEQYF. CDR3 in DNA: TGTGCCAGCAGTGTCAGGTACGAGCAGTACTTC.

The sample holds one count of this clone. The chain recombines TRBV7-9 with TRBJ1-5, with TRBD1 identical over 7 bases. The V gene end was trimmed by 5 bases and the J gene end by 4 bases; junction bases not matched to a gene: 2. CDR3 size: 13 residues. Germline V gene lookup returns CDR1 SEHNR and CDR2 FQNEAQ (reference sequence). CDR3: CASSPRGNQPQHF. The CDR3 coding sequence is TGTGCCAGCAGCCCCAGGGGGAATCAGCCCCAGCATTTT. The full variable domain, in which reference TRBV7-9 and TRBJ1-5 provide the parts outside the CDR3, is DTGVSQNPRHKITKRGQNVTFRCDPISEHNRLYWYRQTLGQGPEFLTYFQNEAQLEKSRLLSDRFSAERPKGSFSTLEIQRTEQGDSAMYLCASSPRGNQPQHFGDGTRLSIL.

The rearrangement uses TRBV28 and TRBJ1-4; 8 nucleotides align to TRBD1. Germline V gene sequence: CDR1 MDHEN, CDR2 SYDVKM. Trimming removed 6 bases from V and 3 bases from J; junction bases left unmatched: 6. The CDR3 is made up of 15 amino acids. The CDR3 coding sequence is TGTGCCAGCAGGACCTCAGGGGGCTCTAATGAAAAACTGTTTTTT. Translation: CASRTSGGSNEKLFF.

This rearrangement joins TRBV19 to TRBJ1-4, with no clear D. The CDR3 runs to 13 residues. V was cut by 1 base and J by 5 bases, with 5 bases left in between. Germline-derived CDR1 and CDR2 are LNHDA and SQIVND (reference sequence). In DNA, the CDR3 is TGTGCCAGTAGTATAGGAAACAATGAAAAACTGTTTTTT. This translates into CASSIGNNEKLFF.

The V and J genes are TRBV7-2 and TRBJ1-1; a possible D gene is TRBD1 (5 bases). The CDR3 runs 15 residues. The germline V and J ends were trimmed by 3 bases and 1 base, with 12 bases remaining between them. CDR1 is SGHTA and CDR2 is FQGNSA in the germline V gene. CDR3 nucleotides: TGTGCCAGCAGCTTTGATCGGGGGACGAACACTGAAGCTTTCTTT. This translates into CASSFDRGTNTEAFF.

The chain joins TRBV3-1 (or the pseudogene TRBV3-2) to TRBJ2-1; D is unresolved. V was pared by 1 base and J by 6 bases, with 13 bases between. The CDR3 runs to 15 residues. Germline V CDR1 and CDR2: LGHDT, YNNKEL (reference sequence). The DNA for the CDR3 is TGTGCCAGCAGCCAAGCGAAACTAAGCCCCAATGAGCAGTTCTTC. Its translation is CASSQAKLSPNEQFF.

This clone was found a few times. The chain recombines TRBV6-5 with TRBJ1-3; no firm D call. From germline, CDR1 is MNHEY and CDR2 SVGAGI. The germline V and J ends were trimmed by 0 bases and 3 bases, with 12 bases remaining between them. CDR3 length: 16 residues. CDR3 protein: CASSYSSRARGNTIYF. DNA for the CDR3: TGTGCCAGCAGTTACTCCAGCAGAGCCCGTGGAAACACCATATATTTT.

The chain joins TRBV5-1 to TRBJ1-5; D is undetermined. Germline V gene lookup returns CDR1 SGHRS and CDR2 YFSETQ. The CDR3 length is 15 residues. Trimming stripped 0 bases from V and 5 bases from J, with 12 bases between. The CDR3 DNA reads TGCGCCAGCAGCTTGGGAGGTTGGCCTGATCAGCCCCAGCATTTT. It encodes CASSLGGWPDQPQHF. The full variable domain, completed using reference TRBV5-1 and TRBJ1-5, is KAGVTQTPRYLIKTRGQQVTLSCSPISGHRSVSWYQQTPGQGLQFLFEYFSETQRNKGNFPGRFSGRQFSNSRSEMNVSTLELGDSALYLCASSLGGWPDQPQHFGDGTRLSIL.

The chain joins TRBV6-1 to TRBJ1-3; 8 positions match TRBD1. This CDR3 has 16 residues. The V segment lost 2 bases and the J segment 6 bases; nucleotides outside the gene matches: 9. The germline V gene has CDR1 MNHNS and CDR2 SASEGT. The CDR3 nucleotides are TGTGCCAGCAGTGAACCCCGGACAGGGCAGTTAAACACCATATATTTT. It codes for CASSEPRTGQLNTIYF.

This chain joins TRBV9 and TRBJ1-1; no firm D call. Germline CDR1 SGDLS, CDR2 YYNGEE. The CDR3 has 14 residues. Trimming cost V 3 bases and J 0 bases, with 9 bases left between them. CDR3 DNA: TGTGCCAGCAGCGACCCTACGATGAACACTGAAGCTTTCTTT. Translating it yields CASSDPTMNTEAFF.

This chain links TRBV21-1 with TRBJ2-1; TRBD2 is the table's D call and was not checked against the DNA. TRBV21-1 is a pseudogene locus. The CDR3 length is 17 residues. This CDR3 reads CASSKEEGKGTYNEQFF. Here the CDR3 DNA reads TGTGCCAGCAGCAAAGAGGAGGGAAAGGGGACCTACAATGAGCAGTTCTTC.